The 25 T cell receptor beta chains below come from one sample, sequenced in a study of Graves' ophthalmopathy and Graves' hyperthyroidism. Beta-chain TCR CDR3 regions were amplified from RNA transcripts. Investigators did first-round RT-PCR with HTBI primers, then second-round multiplex PCR. TCRdb re-derived calls from the multiplex PCR reads in MiXCR, one entry per CDR3 protein. The sample shows 200,000 to 250,000 distinct CDR3 sequences, approximately 21% of them seen only once. The material sequenced was peripheral blood. The receptor set was obtained from a woman aged 45-65 years with Graves' ophthalmopathy.

Many counts were recorded for this clonotype. A much larger clone differs by one base, so this may be a read error. The chain is built from TRBV6-1 and TRBJ2-2; no definite D call. Germline-derived CDR1 and CDR2 are MNHNS and SASEGT. The CDR3 spans 14 residues. The CDR3 loop reads CASREERRTGELFF. The CDR3, as DNA: TGTGCCAGCAGAGAAGAGAGGCGCACCGGGGAGCTGTTTTTT.

In this sample, this clonotype turned up many times. The V gene is TRBV10-3, the J gene TRBJ2-7; 12 nucleotides align to TRBD2. CDR3 length: 15 residues. V gave up 5 bases and J gave up 2 bases; unmatched junction bases: 4. Germline loops: CDR1 ENHRY, CDR2 SYGVKD. CDR3 nucleotide sequence: TGTGCCATCAGTTCCGGGACTAGCGGGCCCTACGAGCAGTACTTC. It specifies CAISSGTSGPYEQYF.

This clonotype was counted ten times or more. The genes are TRBV2 and TRBJ1-1; no clear D gene. This CDR3 has 16 amino acids. V lost 11 bases, J lost 11 bases, and 33 bases lay in between. Germline V gives CDR1 SNHLY, CDR2 FYNNEI. The CDR3 loop is CAGPEGQARVGVEAFF. In DNA form, the CDR3 reads TGTGCCGGCCCCGAAGGGCAGGCGAGGGTTGGAGTTGAGGCTTTCTTT.

This clonotype has only one observation. This chain joins TRBV12-5 and TRBJ2-5; no definite D call. Germline CDR1 LGHNT, CDR2 FRNRAP. CDR3 size: 13 residues. Trimming shortened V by 6 bases and J by 2 bases, and 10 bases separated the two germline ends. CDR3 protein: CASGYDWQETQYF. The CDR3 coding sequence is TGTGCTAGTGGGTATGACTGGCAAGAGACCCAGTACTTC.

This clonotype was recorded many times. The rearrangement joins TRBV19 to TRBJ2-2; tentative D call: TRBD1 (6 bases). Germline V lookup: CDR1 LNHDA, CDR2 SQIVND (reference sequence). V lost 8 bases, J lost 5 bases, and 21 bases lay in between. The CDR3 is 16 residues long. Here the CDR3 DNA reads TGTGCCAGTCACCGGTCCGGGACACCCGGGACCGGGGAGCTGTTTTTT. It yields the protein CASHRSGTPGTGELFF.

V is TRBV12-3 or TRBV12-4 and J is TRBJ1-1, with D unresolved. V lost 5 bases and J 0 bases, leaving 19 bases between the germline ends. This CDR3 is 17 amino acids long. CDR3 sequence: CASSESPGIGMNTEAFF. The CDR3 region has the DNA TGTGCCAGCAGTGAATCCCCAGGTATTGGGATGAACACTGAAGCTTTCTTT.

The table lists this clonotype with many counts. The chain combines TRBV28 with TRBJ2-7, with D possibly TRBD2 on 6 matching bases. The V gene's germline CDR1 is MDHEN and CDR2 SYDVKM. Between the trimmed V and J ends, which lost 4 bases and 7 bases, there was a span of 14 bases. This CDR3 region has 13 residues. CDR3 loop: CASSYGTPWEQYF. DNA for the CDR3: TGTGCCAGCAGTTACGGGACTCCCTGGGAGCAGTACTTC. Complete variable domain (other parts from reference TRBV28 and TRBJ2-7): DVKVTQSSRYLVKRTGEKVFLECVQDMDHENMFWYRQDPGLGLRLIYFSYDVKMKEKGDIPEGYSVSREKKERFSLILESASTNQTSMYLCASSYGTPWEQYFGPGTRLTVT.

At least ten counts were recorded for this clonotype. The V and J genes are TRBV28 and TRBJ2-7, with 12 bases lining up with TRBD2. Germline-derived CDR1 and CDR2 are MDHEN and SYDVKM. This CDR3 comprises 16 residues. Germline trimming cut 6 bases from V and 3 bases from J; bases unmatched to any gene: 9. The CDR3 reads CASSSRLAGVDYEQYF. The CDR3 coding sequence is TGTGCCAGCAGCTCTCGACTAGCGGGAGTGGACTACGAGCAGTACTTC.

The rearrangement links TRBV7-6 to TRBJ2-5; 9 bases align to TRBD1. Germline V gene data show CDR1 as SGHVS and CDR2 as FNYEAQ. V was pared by 2 bases and J by 4 bases, with 11 bases of the junction left unmatched. This CDR3 comprises 17 residues. The CDR3 coding sequence is TGTGCCAGCAGCTTATGGCACCCGGGACAGGGAGGAGAGACCCAGTACTTC. Its protein is CASSLWHPGQGGETQYF.

The sample holds many counts of this clonotype. The chain carries TRBV10-2 and TRBJ1-1; maybe TRBD1 (5 bases). The CDR3 runs 13 residues. V was cut by 6 bases and J by 6 bases, with 14 bases left in between. CDR1 and CDR2 from the germline V gene are WSHSY and SAAADI. CDR3: CASSVAGSAEAFF. CDR3 DNA: TGCGCCAGCAGCGTCGCAGGGAGCGCTGAAGCTTTCTTT.

This clonotype appeared many times. This chain connects TRBV19 to TRBJ1-5; D is perhaps TRBD1 (5 bases). The germline CDR1 and CDR2 sequences are LNHDA and SQIVND (reference sequence). Trimming left V 3 bases short and J 3 bases short, with 12 bases between. The CDR3 spans 15 residues. The CDR3 DNA sequence: TGTGCCAGTAGTATCGGCAGGGTTAACAATCAGCCCCAGCATTTT. Translation gives CASSIGRVNNQPQHF.

V and J are TRBV11-1 and TRBJ2-2, with 9 bases that match TRBD2. Germline trimming cut 5 bases from V and 10 bases from J; bases unmatched to any gene: 14. The CDR3 contains 16 residues. Germline CDR1 is SGHAT and CDR2 is FQDESV (reference sequence). In nucleotides, the CDR3 is TGTGCCAGCAGCCCCCCCCCCCGTAGCGGGAGCCCGGAGCTGTTTTTT. Translation: CASSPPPRSGSPELFF.

This clonotype was counted ten times or more. This rearrangement joins TRBV29-1 to TRBJ2-2, with D uncertain. Per germline, CDR1 SQVTM and CDR2 ANQGSEA. The CDR3 spans 11 residues. Trimming left V 7 bases short and J 2 bases short, with 5 bases between. The CDR3 spells CSAFNTGELFF. CDR3 nucleotide sequence: TGCAGCGCCTTTAACACCGGGGAGCTGTTTTTT.

The sample holds many counts of this clonotype. The rearrangement joins TRBV19 to TRBJ2-2, with TRBD2 matching 8 bases. This CDR3 has 17 residues. J gave up 1 base and V 4 bases, and 8 bases lay outside the gene matches. The germline V gene has CDR1 LNHDA and CDR2 SQIVND (reference sequence). The CDR3 here is CASSKPSGRKNTGELFF. The DNA of the CDR3 is TGTGCCAGTAGTAAACCTAGCGGGCGGAAGAACACCGGGGAGCTGTTTTTT.

This clonotype appeared many times. The gene calls are TRBV5-1 and TRBJ1-1, with D unresolved. The V end lost 0 bases, the J end lost 3 bases, and 12 bases lay between the germline ends. The germline V gene has CDR1 SGHRS and CDR2 YFSETQ. The CDR3 is 15 residues long. The CDR3 is CASSLDPYSDTEAFF. In nucleotides, the CDR3 is TGCGCCAGCAGCTTGGATCCCTACAGTGACACTGAAGCTTTCTTT.

This clonotype was observed at least ten times. This chain links TRBV6-1 with TRBJ2-7, with D unclear. The V gene lost 8 bases and the J gene lost 6 bases, with 14 bases spanning the gap. CDR3 length equals 12 residues. Germline V gene data show CDR1 as MNHNS and CDR2 as SASEGT. The CDR3 DNA reads TGTGCCAGCCTCGTACCCCCCCTCGAGCAGTACTTC. It codes for CASLVPPLEQYF.

This clonotype was seen repeatedly, ten times or more. This sequence joins TRBV20-1 and TRBJ2-4; TRBD1 or TRBD2 may be the D gene (6 bases each). The germline V gene encodes CDR1 DFQATT and CDR2 SNEGSKA (reference sequence). Trimming took off 4 bases at V and 3 bases at J, with 10 bases between the two ends. The CDR3 covers 13 residues. CDR3 bases: TGCAGTGCTACAGGGGAGGTCAAAAACATTCAGTACTTC. Residues: CSATGEVKNIQYF.

This clonotype was detected many times. V gene TRBV12-3 or TRBV12-4 combines with J gene TRBJ2-7; D is unresolved. The CDR3 has 14 residues. V lost 1 base and J lost 0, with 7 bases in between. The CDR3: CASSLGSGSYEQYF. CDR3 DNA sequence: TGTGCCAGCAGTTTAGGCTCAGGCTCCTACGAGCAGTACTTC.

This clonotype was observed at least ten times. The rearrangement uses TRBV10-1 and TRBJ2-5; 11 nucleotides align to TRBD2. This CDR3 comprises 15 residues. The germline gives CDR1 WNHNN, CDR2 SYGVQD (reference sequence). V lost 4 bases, J lost 5 bases, and 6 bases stayed unmatched. CDR3 bases: TGCGCCAGCAGTGTTGGGACTAGCGGCTGGGAGACCCAGTACTTC. Protein sequence: CASSVGTSGWETQYF.

This clonotype was observed many times. The V gene is TRBV5-6, the J gene TRBJ1-5, with D unclear. There are 14 residues in the CDR3. V was shortened by 0 bases and J by 7 bases, with 11 bases between the two germline ends. Germline V CDR1 and CDR2: SGHDT, YYEEEE. For the CDR3, the DNA is TGTGCCAGCAGCTTGGGCGCCAGGAGCCAGCCCCAGCATTTT. It translates to CASSLGARSQPQHF.

This clonotype was found many times. The chain links TRBV2 to TRBJ2-7; D might be TRBD2 (5 bases). In germline, CDR1 is SNHLY, CDR2 FYNNEI. The CDR3 consists of 12 residues. V was cut by 8 bases and J by 4 bases, with 12 bases left in between. CDR3 DNA: TGTGCCAGCTTCTCTCGAGGGTACGAGCAGTACTTC. The encoded protein is CASFSRGYEQYF.

This clonotype was counted many times. The rearrangement joins TRBV12-3 or TRBV12-4 to TRBJ1-1; 9 positions match TRBD1. This CDR3 region has 11 residues. Trimming took 5 bases from V and 10 from J; bases not matched to a gene: 2. In DNA, the CDR3 is TGTGCCAGCAGTGTACAGGGGGCAGCTTTCTTT. This sequence encodes CASSVQGAAFF.

The sample holds many counts of this clonotype. V usage is TRBV7-9 and J usage is TRBJ1-6; the match to TRBD1 covers 7 bases. Trimming removed 6 bases from V and 8 bases from J; junction bases left unmatched: 10. CDR1 SEHNR and CDR2 FQNEAQ come from the germline V gene (reference sequence). The CDR3 totals 15 residues. The chain's CDR3 is CASSLGGQGYSPLHF. DNA of the CDR3: TGTGCCAGCAGTCTAGGGGGCCAGGGTTATTCACCCCTCCACTTT.

In its sample, this clonotype was seen many times. The chain is built from TRBV29-1 and TRBJ2-3; D gene unclear. The germline V gene has CDR1 SQVTM and CDR2 ANQGSEA. V dropped 7 bases and J dropped 4 bases, with 9 bases sitting between them. The CDR3 consists of 11 residues. This CDR3 reads CSAGPADTQYF. The CDR3 nucleotides read TGCAGCGCCGGACCCGCAGATACGCAGTATTTT.

In its sample, this clonotype was seen once. This sequence joins TRBV7-9 and TRBJ1-2; TRBD1 agrees at 8 bases. From germline, CDR1 is SEHNR and CDR2 FQNEAQ (reference sequence). V shed 3 bases, J shed 8 bases, and the junction held 11 bases outside the gene matches. CDR3 length: 15 amino acids. The CDR3 loop is CASSLGQALSRGYTF. As DNA, the CDR3 is TGTGCCAGCAGCTTGGGACAGGCATTAAGTAGGGGCTACACCTTC.